This T cell receptor beta chain was sequenced during a study of OX40 agonist ivuxolimab in advanced cancers. Study context: Three patients, one with hepatocellular carcinoma and two with cutaneous melanoma, responded partially.

V dropped 0 bases and J dropped 2 bases, with 5 bases sitting between them. Germline V gene lookup returns CDR1 WNHNN and CDR2 SYGVQD (reference sequence). The CDR3 has 14 amino acids. Collection of blood occurred at baseline, at cycle 4 day 1, and at cycle 7 day 1. Regarding the study as a whole: Several nonresponders also turned out to have low normalized T-cell clonal expansion.

Some clones are missing from TCRdb's copy, which holds only in-frame ones; the method was immunoSEQ multiplex PCR. Of 85,000 to 100,000 clones in the sample, 85% to 90% are singletons; the top ten hold 0.2% to 0.25%. Turning to this clone: Its cognate antigen is unknown.

This TCR was sampled from an adult with an advanced solid tumor such as melanoma, head and neck, liver or kidney cancer. Sample: CD4+ or CD8+ T cells sorted from blood, taken in a trial of the OX40 agonist ivuxolimab. The chain is built from TRBV10-1 and TRBJ1-3, with D unclear. Here the CDR3 reads CASSESSAGNTIYF. The DNA of the CDR3 is TGCGCCAGCAGTGAGTCGTCGGCTGGAAACACCATATATTTT.